This T cell receptor beta chain was recovered during a study of shared clonotypes between healthy human individuals. Study-wide results and limits: Blood was the only sampled material, and tissue repertoires likely differ.

Comments on this clone: What it binds is not known.

Recent vaccinations or acute infections were absent in the healthy HIV-negative adult donors. Donors were Caucasian adults residing in Nashville, Tennessee, USA. V was pared by 6 bases and J by 2 bases, with 17 bases between. CDR3 length: 15 residues. CDR1 and CDR2 from the germline V gene are MNHEY and SVGAGI. Generated by immunoSEQ multiplex PCR, the TCRdb table keeps only in-frame clones and is missing some. Altogether approximately 640,000 clones are present, approximately 75% being singletons, with the ten largest covering roughly 1.8%. The receptor's source is a woman in her twenties or thirties in good health. The rearrangement links TRBV6-5 to TRBJ2-7; TRBD1 might be the D (5 bases). Sequenced: memory CD4+ T cells sorted from blood. Regarding subset: CD45RA-negative fraction. The CDR3 spells CASSPSWGMAYEQYF. The CDR3 DNA sequence: TGTGCCAGCAGCCCCAGTTGGGGCATGGCCTACGAGCAGTACTTC.